Following are 3 T cell receptor beta chains from one sample sequenced in a study of human CD8 memory T cell subsets. Investigators built TCR beta libraries using UMI-labeled 5' RACE. TCRdb reprocessed the 5' RACE reads, keeping one entry per CDR3 protein, no DNA. The sample totals 7,000 to 9,500 distinct CDR3 sequences. Sequencing was done on a sample of CD8+ T cells from PBMCs. The receptors stem from a human donor in good health.

The chain joins TRBV15 to TRBJ2-3. The CDR3 runs 12 residues. Germline V gene sequence: CDR1 LNHNV, CDR2 YYDKDF (reference sequence). The CDR3 protein is CATSRNEDTQYF.

The CDR3: CASSLWGQYNEQFF. The chain carries TRBV5-5 and TRBJ2-1; TCRdb names TRBD1, which stays unverified in the absence of DNA. CDR1 SGHKS and CDR2 YYEKEE come from the germline V gene (reference sequence). The CDR3 extends over 14 amino acids.

The V call is TRBV2, the J call TRBJ2-1; TCRdb proposes TRBD1, but this gene call is untestable without DNA. The CDR3 covers 12 residues. The germline CDR1 and CDR2 sequences are SNHLY and FYNNEI. The CDR3 here is CASRGQGLEQFF.